The 16 T cell receptor beta chains reported below all come from one sample, sequenced in a study of long-term antiretroviral therapy in people with HIV. Run at survey level, the immunoSEQ assay was version v3.0. The repertoire was sequenced with immunoSEQ multiplex PCR; TCRdb's copy has only in-frame clones and lacks some. The table shows 45,000 or so clones, with roughly 93% occurring only once. The sample here was unsorted PBMCs, taken approximately 9.1 years after starting antiretroviral therapy. All receptors derive from a man younger than 45 with HIV.

The chain employs TRBV30 and TRBJ1-2, with 7 bases fitting TRBD1. Germline V CDR1 and CDR2: GTSNPN, SVGIG (reference sequence). The length of the CDR3 is 11 residues. V gave up 8 bases and J gave up 6 bases; unmatched junction bases: 6. The CDR3 coding sequence is TGTGCCATAGACAGGGTTAATGGCTACACCTTC. Protein product: CAIDRVNGYTF.

V usage is TRBV5-4 and J usage is TRBJ2-3; TRBD2 agrees at 13 bases. V lost 3 bases to trimming and J lost 1 base; unmatched junction nucleotides: 8. CDR3 length: 18 residues. The germline V gene encodes CDR1 SGHNT and CDR2 YYREEE (reference sequence). For the CDR3, the DNA is TGTGCCAGCAGCTCCGGACTAGCGGGGGCCTTACGCACAGATACGCAGTATTTT. As protein: CASSSGLAGALRTDTQYF.

This chain connects TRBV6-5 to TRBJ2-2, with 9 positions matching TRBD1. CDR1 is MNHEY and CDR2 is SVGAGI in the germline V gene. V shed 7 bases, J shed 6 bases, and the junction held 6 bases outside the gene matches. The CDR3 loop spans 14 amino acids. CDR3 sequence (DNA): TGTGCCAGCAAGAGGGACAGGGCCGCCGGGGAGCTGTTTTTT. It codes for CASKRDRAAGELFF.

The gene calls are TRBV7-8 and TRBJ1-2; D is perhaps TRBD1 (6 bases). This CDR3 contains 15 residues. Trimming removed 0 bases at V and 8 bases at J, with 16 bases between. Germline V gene lookup returns CDR1 SGHVS and CDR2 FQNEAQ. CDR3 DNA sequence: TGTGCCAGCAGCTTAGCTGGTGTTGGGGGCGCAGGCTACACCTTC. Translated, it gives CASSLAGVGGAGYTF.

The chain has TRBV6-5 and TRBJ1-2; perhaps TRBD1 as D (6 bases). The CDR3 runs to 14 residues. Germline V gene lookup returns CDR1 MNHEY and CDR2 SVGAGI. V was clipped by 4 bases and J by 8 bases, with 17 bases between them. The CDR3 DNA sequence: TGTGCCAGCAGTTCCTCCGGGGGCGCGGGGGGCTACACCTTC. Translating gives CASSSSGGAGGYTF.

This chain uses TRBV11-2 with TRBJ2-3, with D perhaps being TRBD1 or TRBD2 (5 bases each). Germline CDR1 reads SGHAT; CDR2 reads FQNNGV. The CDR3 covers 18 residues. The germline V and J ends were trimmed by 1 base and 4 bases, with 21 bases remaining between them. The CDR3 nucleotides read TGTGCCAGCAGCTTAGGGAGAGGGGCCCGACAGTTTGCAGATACGCAGTATTTT. Protein: CASSLGRGARQFADTQYF.

This clone came up a few times. The chain has TRBV28 and TRBJ1-3; TRBD1 agrees at 7 bases. V lost 8 bases, J lost 1 base, and 11 bases stayed unmatched. CDR1 is MDHEN, CDR2 SYDVKM, per germline. The CDR3 extends over 16 amino acids. CDR3 protein: CASGRTGVGSGNTIYF. Here the CDR3 DNA reads TGTGCCAGCGGCCGAACAGGGGTGGGATCTGGAAACACCATATATTTT.

The V gene is TRBV19, the J gene TRBJ2-1; TRBD1 might be the D (6 bases). Germline CDR1 LNHDA, CDR2 SQIVND (reference sequence). This CDR3 has 12 residues. V lost 6 bases to trimming and J lost 7 bases, with 10 bases between them. The CDR3 DNA follows: TGTGCCAGTAGCTTAGGGGGTAATGAGCAGTTCTTC. Translation gives CASSLGGNEQFF.

The gene calls are TRBV2 and TRBJ1-2, with D hard to call. Per germline, CDR1 SNHLY and CDR2 FYNNEI. The CDR3 is 13 residues long. V was trimmed by 4 bases and J by 7 bases, leaving 13 bases between them. The CDR3 DNA is TGTGCCAGCAGTGTCGCAGTCGAGGGTGGCTACACCTTC. Amino acid sequence: CASSVAVEGGYTF.

The chain joins TRBV5-4 to TRBJ1-2; D may be TRBD1 (5 bases). Germline values: CDR1 SGHNT, CDR2 YYREEE (reference sequence). V lost 5 bases to trimming and J lost 4 bases, with 9 bases between them. The CDR3 length is 12 residues. This CDR3 is CASRGDGYGYTF. In DNA form, the CDR3 reads TGTGCCAGCAGAGGGGATGGCTATGGCTACACCTTC.

This chain uses TRBV19 with TRBJ2-2, with D possibly being TRBD2 (7 bases). Trimming left V 5 bases short and J 5 bases short, with 9 bases between. Germline V gives CDR1 LNHDA, CDR2 SQIVND (reference sequence). This CDR3 comprises 13 residues. This chain's CDR3 is CASSGGATGELFF. In DNA, the CDR3 is TGTGCCAGTAGTGGGGGGGCGACCGGGGAGCTGTTTTTT.

The genes are TRBV6-1 and TRBJ1-4; D gene unclear. There are 17 residues in the CDR3. Germline CDR1 is MNHNS and CDR2 is SASEGT. V dropped 2 bases and J dropped 0 bases, with 13 bases sitting between them. This CDR3 is CASSEIAGRTTNEKLFF. The CDR3 bases are TGTGCCAGCAGTGAAATCGCTGGGAGGACAACTAATGAAAAACTGTTTTTT.

The chain recombines TRBV29-1 with TRBJ1-3; tentatively, D is TRBD1 (6 bases). V lost 6 bases to trimming and J lost 1 base, with 7 bases between them. Germline-derived CDR1 and CDR2 are SQVTM and ANQGSEA. This CDR3 spans 12 amino acids. CDR3 region: CSVQGSGNTIYF. The CDR3 nucleotides are TGCAGCGTACAGGGTTCTGGAAACACCATATATTTT.

With regard to this clone: Distinct nucleotide sequences in the sample also encode this CDR3. J is TRBJ1-2 and V is TRBV9, with D perhaps matching TRBD1 (5 bases). V lost 0 bases and J lost 5, with 11 bases in between. The CDR3 sequence is 14 residues long. Germline CDR1 SGDLS, CDR2 YYNGEE. The CDR3 DNA reads TGTGCCAGCAGCGTAGATCGGGGGAGTTATGGCTACACCTTC. Encoded protein: CASSVDRGSYGYTF.

The chain couples TRBV4-2 to TRBJ2-3, with 10 bases matching TRBD2. Germline loops: CDR1 LGHNA, CDR2 YNFKEQ. Losses at the gene ends were 0 bases for V and 4 bases for J; bases not matched to a gene: 4. CDR3 length: 16 residues. DNA for the CDR3: TGTGCCAGCAGCCAAGATGCTAGCGGGGGAGCAGATACGCAGTATTTT. Its protein product is CASSQDASGGADTQYF.

Only one count was recorded for this clone. This rearrangement joins TRBV6-1 to TRBJ1-4; possibly TRBD1 for D (5 bases). The CDR3 runs 15 residues. Germline assignment: CDR1 MNHNS and CDR2 SASEGT. V gave up 4 bases and J gave up 8 bases, with 17 bases separating them. The CDR3 loop is CASSVVQGLEEKLFF. The CDR3 DNA sequence: TGTGCCAGCAGTGTGGTTCAGGGTCTGGAAGAAAAACTGTTTTTT.